The T cell receptor (beta chain) under discussion was sequenced for a study of blood T cell dynamics during melanoma immunotherapy (dated by TCRdb to the early 2020s). Background for the entire study: The patients had metastatic melanoma and were given first-line pembrolizumab or nivolumab plus ipilimumab as standard of care in the United Kingdom. To identify early correlates of response, the study profiled peripheral T cell receptor repertoires in patients with metastatic melanoma before and after one cycle of checkpoint inhibitor therapy. The training cohort was made up of consecutive patients, while a further independent group of patients from the same centre was pooled to form an external validation set.

V loses 7 bases, J loses 3 bases, and the germline ends lie 22 bases apart. From its cysteine to its phenylalanine, the CDR3 spans 16 amino acids. The DNA shown is the 48-base CDR3, in frame from base 1. From a lookup of the germline V gene, CDR1 and CDR2 are SNHLY and FYNNEI. On the study overall, not on this receptor specifically: Whether the T cell clones behind the repertoire changes were melanoma-specific or instead reflected general immune activation was something the study could not determine. A bifurcated reorganization of the PBMC repertoire at W3, with increased clonality or increased diversity, was observed in patients who later achieved disease control, unlike in progressors. The relatively small sample size was acknowledged as potentially limiting generalization of the results.

A remark on this clone: What this receptor recognizes is not known. Base-call qualities are not available, and no considerably larger clone is one nucleotide away.

The time point label on this specimen signifies: week 3, after first cycle of checkpoint inhibitor. Blood samples were collected before treatment (T0) and at week 3 (W3), after the first cycle of checkpoint blockade. Except for two patients with rapid clinical progression, response was assessed 12 weeks after the first infusion by RECIST 1.1; disease control meant complete response, partial response or stable disease. Patients with prior systemic cancer treatment, concomitant immunosuppressant therapy or synchronous other active malignancies were excluded. Bulk PBMC and plasma cell-free DNA were both sequenced for TCR beta so that circulating cells and T cell turnover could be tracked. PBMC were isolated from blood with Lymphoprep and SepMate tubes, followed by red cell lysis. QIAamp DNA Blood Mini kits were used to extract DNA from PBMC and from sorted T cell subsets. For every bulk PBMC sample, a fixed 350 ng of DNA was loaded. TCR beta CDR3 sequences were amplified from genomic DNA with the immunoSEQ TCRb Assay kit following manufacturer instructions. The KAPA Library Quantification Kit for Illumina platforms was used to quantify the pooled libraries by qPCR. Pooled libraries were clustered at 0.6-1.1 pM and sequenced on an Illumina NextSeq 500. Per the authors' processing: TCR data were analyzed with immunoSEQ ANALYZER and the R LymphoSeq package. A rearrangement efficiency score was calculated as productive divided by the sum of productive and non-productive CDR3 sequences. Clonality was measured with the Gini coefficient and diversity with the Renyi index at alpha=1, compared pairwise between timepoints within each patient. Clonal relatedness, based on an edit distance of 3, and repertoire similarity, based on the Bhattacharyya coefficient, were both computed in LymphoSeq. To classify response, a linear discriminant analysis based on week-3 changes in clonality and diversity was built using the R MASS and caret packages. TCRdb took this table from immuneACCESS and kept in-frame rearrangements with V and J called. Such tables lack part of the clones; where checked against another copy, unresolved V genes explain under half of the gap, and the rest is unexplained. From that table come the V and J calls and clone size; the DNA was used to work out D and trimming. A total of 8,500 to 11,000 clones appear in this sample, about 88% of them only once. Of the sample, about 3.8% falls within the top ten clones.

This sequence originates from a human donor with melanoma. The sequence is built from TRBV2 and TRBJ2-7, with the D call perhaps TRBD1 or TRBD2, each one matching 6 bases. Sample: blood, taken from a patient treated with checkpoint blockade. The CDR3 region: CASKGVGRGLYYEQYF. At the DNA level, the sequence is TGTGCCAGCAAGGGGGTCGGGCGGGGACTTTACTACGAGCAGTACTTC.